The source of this T cell receptor (beta chain) is a study of blood T cell repertoires in COVID-19. Whole-study context: The samples span acute and convalescent COVID-19 from the United States, Italy and Spain. T cells, B-cell-depleted T cells, or PBMCs supplied cDNA or gDNA.

In the original processing: The assay estimated nucleated cells by amplifying reference gene primers. Profiled with immunoSEQ multiplex PCR; TCRdb holds only in-frame clones, not every one. The V and J calls and the clone size are those of that table, but D and trimming were determined from the DNA. The sample has tens of thousands of clones, around four fifths seen once; the top ten hold around 45%. Per the germline V gene, CDR1 is KGHSH and CDR2 is LQKENI. This CDR3 is 13 amino acids long. The ends were cut back, 6 bases at V and 4 bases at J, with 10 bases in the middle. Input material: peripheral blood. The sequence was obtained from a woman aged 80 or over with acute or convalescent COVID-19. The rearrangement joins TRBV18 to TRBJ1-5; D unresolved. The CDR3 region has the DNA TGTGCCAGCTCTATTGAGGGAAATCAGCCCCAGCATTTT. It yields the protein CASSIEGNQPQHF.